This T cell receptor (beta chain) was observed in a study of blood T cell repertoires in COVID-19. For the study at large: Sites in the United States, Italy and Spain provided acute and convalescent COVID-19 samples. The analysed material was cDNA or gDNA that came from T cells, B-cell-depleted T cells, or PBMCs.

In the authors' workflow: For nucleated cells, counts were estimated from reference gene primer amplification. Clones were sequenced by immunoSEQ multiplex PCR, and TCRdb holds only the in-frame ones, with some missing. V and J calls and clone size come straight from that table; D and trimming were deduced from the DNA. This sample has about 120,000 clones, with about 85% found just once. The V and J ends lost 6 bases and 2 bases respectively, with 6 bases between them. The length of the CDR3 is 12 residues. This chain uses TRBV12-3 or TRBV12-4 with TRBJ2-3; D possibly corresponds to TRBD2 (5 bases). The receptor was isolated from a woman of 80 years or more with acute or convalescent COVID-19. Sequencing used peripheral blood. The CDR3 DNA follows: TGTGCCAGCAGGACTAACACAGATACGCAGTATTTT. Translating gives CASRTNTDTQYF.